One sample yielded the 29 T cell receptor beta chains listed below, sequenced in a study of OX40 agonist ivuxolimab in advanced cancers. Assay used: immunoSEQ multiplex PCR; TCRdb lists only in-frame clones, some missing. Seen here are tens of thousands of clones, 82% observed once, and the top ten hold 23%. The source material was CD4+ or CD8+ T cells sorted from blood, sampled in a trial of the OX40 agonist ivuxolimab. The receptors derive from an adult with an advanced solid tumor such as melanoma, head and neck, liver or kidney cancer.

V is TRBV11-2 and J is TRBJ2-5; no firm D call. Germline-derived CDR1 and CDR2 are SGHAT and FQNNGV. V gave up 3 bases and J gave up 2 bases, with 13 bases separating them. The CDR3 extends over 15 amino acids. The DNA for the CDR3 is TGTGCCAGCAGCTTTGGCCTTGGGCAACAAGAGACCCAGTACTTC. Amino acid sequence: CASSFGLGQQETQYF.

The chain couples TRBV5-1 to TRBJ2-3; D gene uncertain. V dropped 0 bases and J dropped 5 bases, with 4 bases sitting between them. Germline values: CDR1 SGHRS, CDR2 YFSETQ. This CDR3 has 12 amino acids. In DNA, the CDR3 is TGCGCCAGCAGCTTGGTGGGAGATACGCAGTATTTT. Amino acids: CASSLVGDTQYF.

This chain links TRBV12-5 with TRBJ2-1; D call uncertain. This CDR3 spans 14 amino acids. V lost 1 base to trimming and J lost 8 bases, with 12 bases between them. Looked up from germline, CDR1 is LGHNT and CDR2 is FRNRAP. Written as DNA, the CDR3 is TGTGCTAGTGGTTTGGAGGACCGTCCGTATGAGCAGTTCTTC. It specifies CASGLEDRPYEQFF.

A few counts support this clone. The rearrangement uses TRBV4-1 and TRBJ2-7; the D is unclear. The CDR3 length is 15 residues. With 2 bases removed from V and 0 bases from J, the gap between germline ends came to 11 bases. Per the germline V gene, CDR1 is MGHRA and CDR2 is YSYEKL. CDR3: CASSQLSGPSYEQYF. The CDR3 DNA reads TGCGCCAGCAGCCAACTATCCGGGCCCTCCTACGAGCAGTACTTC.

V is TRBV7-3 and J is TRBJ1-2, with TRBD1 identical over 10 bases. Trimming removed 5 bases from V and 3 bases from J; junction bases left unmatched: 3. Per the germline V gene, CDR1 is SGHTA and CDR2 is FQGTGA. The CDR3 sequence is 14 residues long. For the CDR3, the DNA is TGTGCCAGCAGCCCAGGGACAGGGGACTATGGCTACACCTTC. This encodes CASSPGTGDYGYTF.

The CDR3 reads CATVGTSRSNEQFF. For the CDR3, the DNA is TGTGCCACCGTCGGGACTTCCCGCAGCAATGAGCAGTTCTTC. The chain is built from TRBV6-5 and TRBJ2-1, with a tentative D call TRBD2 (6 bases). Germline V gene data show CDR1 as MNHEY and CDR2 as SVGAGI. This CDR3 is built from 14 residues. The germline V and J ends were trimmed by 10 bases and 6 bases, with 19 bases remaining between them.

The rearrangement joins TRBV7-2 to TRBJ1-6; no reliable D call. This CDR3 has 12 residues. Germline V lookup: CDR1 SGHTA, CDR2 FQGNSA. V gave up 9 bases and J gave up 8 bases, with 11 bases separating them. The CDR3 reads CASSDAYSPLHF. The DNA for the CDR3 is TGTGCCAGTTCCGATGCGTATTCACCCCTCCACTTT.

The chain combines TRBV21-1 with TRBJ1-3; the DNA was not used to check the table's D call, TRBD1. TRBV21-1 is listed as a pseudogene. There are 18 residues in the CDR3. The CDR3 region has the DNA TGTGCCAGCAGCAAAGAAGGCTGGACAGCTAACTCTGGAAACACCATATATTTT. This sequence encodes CASSKEGWTANSGNTIYF.

This clone was seen only once. The chain joins TRBV2 to TRBJ1-2; D not resolved. CDR1 SNHLY and CDR2 FYNNEI come from the germline V gene. CDR3 length equals 14 residues. V gave up 8 bases and J gave up 4 bases, with 17 bases separating them. In nucleotides, the CDR3 is TGTGCCAGCCCATTCAGTCTGGCTTTCTATGGCTACACCTTC. Its translation is CASPFSLAFYGYTF.

This chain joins TRBV18 and TRBJ1-5; 8 nucleotides agree with TRBD1. Trimming cost V 3 bases and J 2 bases; bases outside gene matches: 3. The CDR3 runs 15 residues. Germline CDR1 is KGHSH and CDR2 is LQKENI. CDR3 in amino acids: CASSPDRGGNQPQHF. The CDR3 DNA is TGTGCCAGCTCACCCGACAGGGGAGGCAATCAGCCCCAGCATTTT. The variable domain in full, with the rest retrieved from reference TRBV18 and TRBJ1-5, is NAGVMQNPRHLVRRRGQEARLRCSPMKGHSHVYWYRQLPEEGLKFMVYLQKENIIDESGMPKERFSAEFPKEGPSILRIQQVVRGDSAAYFCASSPDRGGNQPQHFGDGTRLSIL.

The chain joins TRBV28 to TRBJ1-2; the D is unclear. Germline V gene data show CDR1 as MDHEN and CDR2 as SYDVKM. The CDR3 extends over 15 amino acids. The V and J ends lost 3 bases and 0 bases respectively, with 11 bases between them. CDR3 sequence reads: CASSFWAVANYGYTF. The CDR3 region has the DNA TGTGCCAGCAGTTTTTGGGCAGTCGCTAACTATGGCTACACCTTC.

This clone was counted a single time. The genes are TRBV7-3 and TRBJ2-2; 9 bases align to TRBD2. The CDR3 spans 15 residues. J was trimmed by 8 bases and V by 4 bases; bases with no gene match: 8. Looked up from germline, CDR1 is SGHTA and CDR2 is FQGTGA. The CDR3 loop reads CASSSLTSGKGELFF. CDR3 DNA: TGTGCCAGCAGCTCTCTGACTAGCGGAAAAGGGGAGCTGTTTTTT.

The V gene is TRBV13, the J gene TRBJ2-2; D call uncertain. Germline V CDR1 and CDR2: PRHDT, FYEKMQ (reference sequence). V was cut by 5 bases and J by 1 base, with 8 bases left in between. This CDR3 spans 14 amino acids. The CDR3 coding sequence is TGTGCCAGCAGCCCAAATCTGAACACCGGGGAGCTGTTTTTT. It specifies CASSPNLNTGELFF.

This rearrangement joins TRBV7-2 to TRBJ2-1; no firm D call. The V gene's germline CDR1 is SGHTA and CDR2 FQGNSA. The CDR3 contains 13 residues. V was shortened by 1 base and J by 1 base, with 2 bases between the two germline ends. The CDR3 protein is CASSLESYNEQFF. CDR3 coding DNA: TGTGCCAGCAGCTTAGAGTCCTACAATGAGCAGTTCTTC.

The V gene is TRBV27, the J gene TRBJ2-1; TRBD2 aligns across 12 bases. CDR1 is MNHEY, CDR2 SMNVEV, per germline (reference sequence). J was trimmed by 4 bases and V by 4 bases; bases with no gene match: 8. This CDR3 comprises 17 residues. The CDR3 DNA follows: TGTGCCAGCAGTTCTTGGACTAGCGGGGTATTTTACAATGAGCAGTTCTTC. Translation: CASSSWTSGVFYNEQFF.

The chain is built from TRBV5-8 and TRBJ2-3, with D maybe TRBD2 (6 bases). CDR1 is SGHTS, CDR2 YDEGEE, per germline. V was clipped by 1 base and J by 0 bases, with 15 bases between them. CDR3 length equals 17 residues. In DNA, the CDR3 is TGTGCCAGCAGCTTGACCGAGGGCGGGGCTAGCACAGATACGCAGTATTTT. This sequence encodes CASSLTEGGASTDTQYF.

Concerning this clone itself: The junction departs from germline at one end; a sequencing error may be responsible. The rearrangement uses TRBV4-3 and TRBJ2-3; 8 positions match TRBD2. The germline CDR1 and CDR2 sequences are LGHNA and YSLEER. This CDR3 is built from 14 residues. The CDR3 nucleotides read TGCGCCAGCAGCCAAGTCAGAGCGGGAGATGCGCAGTATTTT. Translated: CASSQVRAGDAQYF.

This chain uses TRBV4-1 with TRBJ1-1; the match to TRBD1 covers 9 bases. Germline CDR1 MGHRA, CDR2 YSYEKL. Trimming removed 0 bases from V and 6 bases from J; junction bases left unmatched: 5. The CDR3 totals 15 residues. CDR3 in DNA: TGCGCCAGCAGCCAAGACCGGGACAGGGACGCTGAAGCTTTCTTT. Protein: CASSQDRDRDAEAFF.

The chain recombines TRBV6-6 with TRBJ1-3; no firm D call. The CDR3 sequence is 15 residues long. Germline CDR1 MNHNY, CDR2 SVGAGI (reference sequence). Trimming pared 0 bases from V and 1 base from J, leaving 7 bases between. The CDR3 is CASSYSEASGNTIYF. As DNA, the CDR3 is TGTGCCAGCAGTTACTCGGAGGCGTCTGGAAACACCATATATTTT.

A single count supports this clone. V is TRBV28 and J is TRBJ1-1; D uncertain. The CDR3 is 12 amino acids. V was pared by 3 bases and J by 5 bases, with 7 bases between. Germline-derived CDR1 and CDR2 are MDHEN and SYDVKM. The CDR3 protein is CASSLVETEAFF. As DNA, the CDR3 is TGTGCCAGCAGTTTGGTGGAGACTGAAGCTTTCTTT.

V and J are TRBV25-1 and TRBJ1-2, with D possibly matching TRBD1 (6 bases). V was clipped by 4 bases and J by 1 base, with 19 bases between them. Germline CDR1 and CDR2: MGHDK and SYGVNS. The CDR3 is 17 amino acids. The CDR3 region has the DNA TGTGCCAGCAGTGCACCACAGGGTTTGGGAGATAACTATGGCTACACCTTC. Protein: CASSAPQGLGDNYGYTF.

The chain links TRBV6-6 to TRBJ2-1; TRBD2 aligns across 8 bases. J was trimmed by 5 bases and V by 0 bases; bases with no gene match: 3. Germline loops: CDR1 MNHNY, CDR2 SVGAGI (reference sequence). The CDR3 has 15 residues. CDR3 protein: CASSYSQRGNNEQFF. The CDR3 DNA sequence: TGTGCCAGCAGTTACTCCCAGCGGGGGAACAATGAGCAGTTCTTC.

This chain uses TRBV28 with TRBJ1-5, with D perhaps TRBD1 (5 bases). The CDR3 spans 17 residues. The germline gives CDR1 MDHEN, CDR2 SYDVKM. Trimming left V 7 bases short and J 0 bases short, with 19 bases between. CDR3 amino acids: CASIPGAGGYSNQPQHF. The CDR3 DNA reads as TGTGCCAGCATCCCGGGAGCGGGGGGATATAGCAATCAGCCCCAGCATTTT.

J is TRBJ1-2 and V is TRBV2; D uncertain. The CDR3 has 13 amino acids. V gave up 1 base and J gave up 1 base, with 4 bases separating them. Germline CDR1 is SNHLY and CDR2 is FYNNEI. CDR3 coding DNA: TGTGCCAGCAGTGAAGGGGTTAACTATGGCTACACCTTC. Its protein is CASSEGVNYGYTF.

The table lists this clone with a few counts. The chain has TRBV7-6 and TRBJ1-1, with 7 bases that match TRBD1. Germline V gives CDR1 SGHVS, CDR2 FNYEAQ. The CDR3 is 14 residues long. With V trimmed by 3 bases and J by 3 bases, 4 bases remained unmatched. CDR3 protein: CASSLFDRDTEAFF. CDR3 bases: TGTGCCAGCAGCTTGTTTGACAGGGACACTGAAGCTTTCTTT. The full variable domain, its missing parts supplied by reference TRBV7-6 and TRBJ1-1, is GAGVSQSPRYKVTKRGQDVALRCDPISGHVSLYWYRQALGQGPEFLTYFNYEAQQDKSGLPNDRFSAERPEGSISTLTIQRTEQRDSAMYRCASSLFDRDTEAFFGQGTRLTVV.

CDR3 DNA: TGTGCCAGCAGCCCCAGGCGTCCGCACACCATATATTTT. Translating gives CASSPRRPHTIYF. J is TRBJ1-3 and V is TRBV7-2; D is ambiguous. CDR3 length: 13 amino acids. The germline V gene has CDR1 SGHTA and CDR2 FQGNSA. V gave up 5 bases and J gave up 8 bases, with 13 bases separating them. The whole variable domain, remainder taken from reference TRBV7-2 and TRBJ1-3, is GAGVSQSPSNKVTEKGKDVELRCDPISGHTALYWYRQSLGQGLEFLIYFQGNSAPDKSGLPSDRFSAERTGGSVSTLTIQRTQQEDSAVYLCASSPRRPHTIYFGEGSWLTVV.

This chain uses TRBV10-3 with TRBJ2-1; 13 positions match TRBD2. Germline lookup yields CDR1 ENHRY and CDR2 SYGVKD. This CDR3 contains 14 residues. V shed 4 bases, J shed 7 bases, and the junction held 1 base outside the gene matches. The CDR3 reads CAISGTSGRNEQFF. The CDR3 DNA is TGTGCCATCAGTGGGACTAGCGGGAGAAATGAGCAGTTCTTC.

The chain employs TRBV7-3 and TRBJ2-4; a weak D match, TRBD2 (5 bases). The CDR3 is made up of 11 amino acids. The germline V gene encodes CDR1 SGHTA and CDR2 FQGTGA. The CDR3 reads CACGESDIQYF. CDR3 sequence (DNA): TGTGCGTGTGGGGAGAGTGACATTCAGTACTTC.

This chain links TRBV7-8 with TRBJ2-6; D gene ambiguous. Between the trimmed V and J ends, which lost 8 bases and 4 bases, there was a span of 9 bases. The germline CDR1 and CDR2 sequences are SGHVS and FQNEAQ. CDR3 length equals 13 residues. As DNA, the CDR3 is TGTGCCAGCCAAGGGTCCGGGGCCAACGTCCTGACTTTC. It codes for CASQGSGANVLTF.